These T cell receptor beta chains were read from a single sample in a study of T cell changes during pregnancy in multiple sclerosis. Profiling relied on immunoSEQ multiplex PCR, and the TCRdb table lists in-frame clones only, not all of them. This table holds approximately 110,000 clones, roughly 92% found once. This material consisted of peripheral blood, taken in the third trimester of pregnancy. The receptors stem from a female donor with multiple sclerosis, enrolled in a pregnancy study. Both conserved end residues are part of each CDR3. A D gene is named only where the DNA matches it firmly. A row's size may be missing; if present it is once, few, many or a size class.

DNA,CDR3,V,length,D,J,size
TGTGCCAGCAGCCCGACTAGTACAGATACGCAGTATTTT,CASSPTSTDTQYF,TRBV7-6,13,.,TRBJ2-3,.
TGTGCCTCAGGGGGTGAGCAGTTCTTC,CASGGEQFF,TRBV19,9,TRBD1,TRBJ2-1,.
TGTGCCAGCACCCCTGGAGGCAGGGGATTCTTT,CASTPGGRGFF,TRBV7-9,11,.,TRBJ1-1,.
TGTGCCAGCAGTTTTACAGGGGTTGGGGACACTGAAGCTTTCTTT,CASSFTGVGDTEAFF,TRBV11-2,15,TRBD1,TRBJ1-1,.
TGTGCCAGCAGCCAAGAGACTGGGCAGTATTTT,CASSQETGQYF,TRBV4-2,11,.,TRBJ2-3,.
TGTGCCAGCAGCTGGAGCGAGAGGGCCCCACTTACCGCCCCCTACGAGCAGTACTTC,CASSWSERAPLTAPYEQYF,TRBV7-3,19,.,TRBJ2-7,.
TGTGCCAGCAGTCCGAGAGTGGGAGACACCGGGGAGCTGTTTTTT,CASSPRVGDTGELFF,TRBV7-7,15,.,TRBJ2-2,.
TGTGCCAACCATGAAGAGGGTGACTATGGCTACACCTTC,CANHEEGDYGYTF,TRBV6-4,13,.,TRBJ1-2,.
TGTGCCACCAGCAGAGTAACGGGTTGGCAGCAGGGTCGTCACGAGCAGTACTTC,CATSRVTGWQQGRHEQYF,TRBV15,18,.,TRBJ2-7,.
TGTGCCAGCAGTTTAACACGAGGGGGCGGTGGAAACACCATATATTTT,CASSLTRGGGGNTIYF,TRBV27,16,TRBD1,TRBJ1-3,.
TGTGCCAGCAGTCCTTCCCAGGGGGCACTGCAGCCCCAGCATTTT,CASSPSQGALQPQHF,TRBV28,15,TRBD1,TRBJ1-5,.
TGTGCCAGCAGCCATAGCGGGGCTAGCACAGATACGCAGTATTTT,CASSHSGASTDTQYF,TRBV5-4,15,TRBD2,TRBJ2-3,.
TGTGCCAGCAGTTTAATTTATCACAACAATGAGCAGTTCTTC,CASSLIYHNNEQFF,TRBV27,14,.,TRBJ2-1,.
TGTGCCAGCTCACCACCTTTCGCGCCCGGGAACACTGAAGCTTTCTTT,CASSPPFAPGNTEAFF,TRBV18,16,.,TRBJ1-1,once
TGCGCAAGCACCCGGGGAAGCCAGAACACTGAAGCTTTCTTT,CASTRGSQNTEAFF,TRBV5-5,14,.,TRBJ1-1,.
TGTGCCAGCAGCTTAGGGACGGGCCAAGAGACCCAGTACTTC,CASSLGTGQETQYF,TRBV13,14,.,TRBJ2-5,.
TGTGCCTGCGGGACAGGGGATAATCAGCCCCAGCATTTT,CACGTGDNQPQHF,TRBV30,13,TRBD1,TRBJ1-5,.
TGTGCCAGCAGCGTACGAGGGGGCAAGGGAAACACCATATATTTT,CASSVRGGKGNTIYF,TRBV9,15,TRBD1,TRBJ1-3,.
TGTGCCAGCAGGGGGACAGGGCGAAACAGCGAGCAGTACTTC,CASRGTGRNSEQYF,TRBV6-1,14,TRBD1,TRBJ2-7,.
TGTGCCAGTAGTAAAGGGACTAGCGCCAGTGGGGAGCAGTTCTTC,CASSKGTSASGEQFF,TRBV19,15,TRBD2,TRBJ2-1,once
TGTGCCAGTAGTCTGACAGCGACTAATGAAAAACTGTTTTTT,CASSLTATNEKLFF,TRBV19,14,.,TRBJ1-4,.
TGTGCCAGCCGGGGGAGGGACGAGCAGTACTTC,CASRGRDEQYF,TRBV2,11,TRBD2,TRBJ2-7,.
TGTGCCAGCAGCCCCGACAGGGCCGCTGAAAAACTGTTTTTT,CASSPDRAAEKLFF,TRBV7-2,14,TRBD1,TRBJ1-4,.
TGTGCCACGAACAGGGCCGGCGGGACTGAAGCTTTCTTT,CATNRAGGTEAFF,TRBV19,13,.,TRBJ1-1,once
TGTGCCAGTAGTATGGTTCTACTCTACGAGCAGTACTTC,CASSMVLLYEQYF,TRBV19,13,.,TRBJ2-7,.
TGTGCCAGCAGCTTGACTAGCGGTTACAATGAGCAGTTCTTC,CASSLTSGYNEQFF,TRBV5-4,14,TRBD2,TRBJ2-1,.
TGTGCCAGCAGCTTAGCGGGACAGGGCCCCTACGAGCAGTACTTC,CASSLAGQGPYEQYF,TRBV7-8,15,TRBD1,TRBJ2-7,once
TGTGCCAGCAGCTTAGAAGCAGGACGGTCAGCGGGATCACAGTTCTTC,CASSLEAGRSAGSQFF,TRBV7-9,16,TRBD2,TRBJ2-1,.
TGTGCCTGGAGGGTGGGAGGGCCGAACAATGAGCAGTTCTTC,CAWRVGGPNNEQFF,TRBV30,14,TRBD2,TRBJ2-1,.
TGTGCCAGCAGCCCGACTGACAGGCCGAACACTGAAGCTTTCTTT,CASSPTDRPNTEAFF,TRBV4-2,15,.,TRBJ1-1,.
TGTGCCAGCAGTTACTCGTCGGGTAGGAGCTACGAGCAGTACTTC,CASSYSSGRSYEQYF,TRBV6-5,15,.,TRBJ2-7,.
TGTGCCAGCAGCACCGGGACAGGAGGGAACACTGAAGCTTTCTTT,CASSTGTGGNTEAFF,TRBV9,15,TRBD1,TRBJ1-1,few
TGTGCCAGCAGCTTGGAGGCGGTCTCTAACTATGGCTACACCTTC,CASSLEAVSNYGYTF,TRBV5-4,15,.,TRBJ1-2,few
TGTGCCAGCTCGGACAGTTCCTACGAGCAGTACTTC,CASSDSSYEQYF,TRBV18,12,.,TRBJ2-7,.
TGTGCCAGCAGCACCGTCCTAGCGGACAATGAGCAGTTCTTC,CASSTVLADNEQFF,TRBV9,14,TRBD2,TRBJ2-1,.
TGCGCCAGCACCCCCCTTGTGAGGAACACCGGGGAGCTGTTTTTT,CASTPLVRNTGELFF,TRBV5-1,15,.,TRBJ2-2,.
TGCGCCAGCAGCGTTCGTGGGGGCGAAAATCCCGGGGAGCTGTTTTTT,CASSVRGGENPGELFF,TRBV5-1,16,.,TRBJ2-2,.
TGTGCCTGGAGTGTAGGAGGATTCATGAACACTGAAGCTTTCTTT,CAWSVGGFMNTEAFF,TRBV30,15,.,TRBJ1-1,.
TGTGCCACCCTGGGGCAGACATACGAGCAGTACTTC,CATLGQTYEQYF,TRBV28,12,.,TRBJ2-7,.
TGTGCCAGCTCACCAAGCAAACGGGGGGTGGGCACTGAAGCTTTCTTT,CASSPSKRGVGTEAFF,TRBV18,16,.,TRBJ1-1,.
TGCGCCAGCAGTGAGACGAGCAAGCCCCTCAATCAGCCCCAGCATTTT,CASSETSKPLNQPQHF,TRBV10-1,16,.,TRBJ1-5,.
TGTGCCAGCAGTTACTCTGAGCCAGGCACCGGGGAGCTGTTTTTT,CASSYSEPGTGELFF,TRBV6-6,15,.,TRBJ2-2,.
TGTGCCAGCAGCTTGGTGCTAGCGGGATTTAATGAGCAGTTCTTC,CASSLVLAGFNEQFF,TRBV5-6,15,TRBD2,TRBJ2-1,.
TGTGCCAGCCGCCCGGGGTTAGCGGGGCTTCGATCTGAACAGTTCTTC,CASRPGLAGLRSEQFF,TRBV7-9,16,TRBD2,TRBJ2-1,.
TGTGCCAGCATTAAACTAGCGGGAGGGACCTACAATGAGCAGTTCTTC,CASIKLAGGTYNEQFF,TRBV27,16,TRBD2,TRBJ2-1,.
TGCGCCAGCAGCCCGGCCGGGGGAGAGCAGTACTTC,CASSPAGGEQYF,TRBV5-1,12,.,TRBJ2-7,.
TGTGCCAGTAGTAGTACACTGAACACTGAAGCTTTCTTT,CASSSTLNTEAFF,TRBV19,13,.,TRBJ1-1,once
TGCAGCGTTCGGGCGGGAGGGGGAGCCGGGGAGCTGTTTTTT,CSVRAGGGAGELFF,TRBV29-1,14,TRBD2,TRBJ2-2,.
TGTGCCAGCAGGGACAGGGCCCGAAGCTACAATGAGCAGTTCTTC,CASRDRARSYNEQFF,TRBV2,15,TRBD1,TRBJ2-1,.